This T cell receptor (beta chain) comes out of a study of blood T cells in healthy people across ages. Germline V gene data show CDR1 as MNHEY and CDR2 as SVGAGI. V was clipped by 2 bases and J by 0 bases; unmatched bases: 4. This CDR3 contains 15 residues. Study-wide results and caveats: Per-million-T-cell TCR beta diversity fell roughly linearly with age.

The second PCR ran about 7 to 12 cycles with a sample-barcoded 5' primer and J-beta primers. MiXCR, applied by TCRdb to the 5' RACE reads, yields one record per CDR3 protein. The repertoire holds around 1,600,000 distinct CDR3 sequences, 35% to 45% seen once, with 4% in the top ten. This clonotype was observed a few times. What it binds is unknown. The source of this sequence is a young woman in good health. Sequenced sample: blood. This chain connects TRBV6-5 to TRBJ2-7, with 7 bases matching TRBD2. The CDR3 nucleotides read TGTGCCAGCAGTTACAGCGGGGATAGCTCCTACGAGCAGTACTTC. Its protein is CASSYSGDSSYEQYF.